This TCR beta chain was recorded in a study of T-cell reconstitution after alpha-beta-depleted transplantation in children. Study-wide points: There were some patients whose high TCRbeta diversity at day 60 came from surviving recipient T cells and thymic progenitors. Several hundred expanded graft clones reportedly supplied alpha-beta T cells about two months after transplant. Diversity and T-cell counts at one year after transplant derived mostly from new T cells.

V lost 4 bases, J lost 4 bases, and 17 bases lay in between. The CDR3 has 16 amino acids. Per the germline V gene, CDR1 is SGDLS and CDR2 is YYNGEE. In the case of this clonotype: The antigen is unknown.

The authors prepared the TCRbeta library with unique molecular identifiers. TCRdb independently ran MiXCR on the PCR reads; one entry per CDR3 protein. Of 500,000 or so distinct CDR3 sequences in the sample, over 10% were seen once. Specimen: PBMCs, mostly from graft donor cells, collected 180 days after TCRalphabeta/CD19-depleted stem cell transplant. The rearrangement uses TRBV9 and TRBJ2-2; no firm D call. The source is a female patient aged 2-9 years who had a stem cell transplant for aplastic anemia, so the T cells may come from the graft donor. The CDR3 coding sequence is TGTGCCAGCAGCCCCCGATCTGAGTACGGCACCGGGGAGCTGTTTTTT. This translates into CASSPRSEYGTGELFF.